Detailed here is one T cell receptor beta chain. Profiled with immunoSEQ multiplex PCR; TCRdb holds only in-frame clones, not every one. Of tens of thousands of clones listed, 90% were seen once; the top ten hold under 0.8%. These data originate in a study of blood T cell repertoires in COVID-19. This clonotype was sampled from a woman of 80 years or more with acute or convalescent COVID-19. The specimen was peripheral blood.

The chain's CDR3 is CASSSDSEAFF. Here the CDR3 DNA reads TGCGCCAGCAGCAGTGACAGTGAAGCTTTCTTT. The J gene is TRBJ1-1, the V gene TRBV5-1; weak D call: TRBD1 (5 bases). The V end was cut by 4 bases, the J end by 7 bases, with 8 bases between. The germline gives CDR1 SGHRS, CDR2 YFSETQ. CDR3 length equals 11 residues.